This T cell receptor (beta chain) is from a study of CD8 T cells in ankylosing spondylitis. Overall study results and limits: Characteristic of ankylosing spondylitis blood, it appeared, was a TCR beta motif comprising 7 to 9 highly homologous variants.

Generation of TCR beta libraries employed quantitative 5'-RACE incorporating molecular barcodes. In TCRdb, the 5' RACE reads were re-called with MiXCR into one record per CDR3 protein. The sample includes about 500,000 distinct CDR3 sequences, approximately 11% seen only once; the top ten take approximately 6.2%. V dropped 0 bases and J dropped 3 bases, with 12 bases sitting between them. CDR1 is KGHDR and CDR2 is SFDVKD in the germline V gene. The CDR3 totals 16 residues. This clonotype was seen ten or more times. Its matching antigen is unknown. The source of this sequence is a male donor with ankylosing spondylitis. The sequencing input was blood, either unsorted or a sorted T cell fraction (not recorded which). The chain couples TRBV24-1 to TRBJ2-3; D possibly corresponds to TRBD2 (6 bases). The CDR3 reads CATSDLRFAGTDTQYF. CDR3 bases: TGTGCCACCAGTGATTTGCGTTTCGCGGGGACAGATACGCAGTATTTT.